Listed below are T cell receptor beta chains from one sample, sequenced in a study of post-analysis software for immune sequencing data. Using its own MiXCR run on the PCR reads, TCRdb lists one record per CDR3 protein. Counted here are hundreds of thousands of distinct CDR3 sequences, under 55% occurring once; the ten biggest clones make up around 10%. Sequenced input: blood. These TCRs come from a girl aged 5-17 years with multiple sclerosis. The conserved cysteine and the conserved F or W are not part of the CDR3 here.

TRBJ1-1,TRBV28,ASSPEKSKYMNTEAF
TRBJ1-2,TRBV4-3,ASSLRQGEVYGYT
TRBJ2-7,TRBV6-5,ASSYSLTSGSYGYEQY
TRBJ2-7,TRBV27,ASSLAGSPYEQY
TRBJ2-4,TRBV11-2,ASSWARTAFSVETKNIQY
NA,TRBV12-3/TRBV12-4,ASSRRLVPEQY
TRBJ2-3,TRBV12-3/TRBV12-4,ASSLDRADTQY
TRBJ2-7,TRBV12-3/TRBV12-4,ASSFGDNLSY
TRBJ2-5,TRBV21-1,ASSFAVSGQETQY
TRBJ2-1,TRBV29-1,SVEDPGSYSYNEQF
TRBJ2-1,TRBV28,ASTAYREDNEQF
TRBJ1-2,TRBV9,ASSVDHLGGYT
TRBJ1-2,TRBV6-5,ASSYDLNYGYT
TRBJ2-3,TRBV4-2,ASSQDQSTDTQY
TRBJ2-5,TRBV10-1,ASSYRSGTQETQY
TRBJ2-7,TRBV7-3,ASSEGPTSNYEQY
TRBJ2-7,TRBV6-5,ATGRGDEQY
TRBJ2-1,TRBV24-1,ATSGESRNGQF
TRBJ2-5,TRBV5-1,ASSTGQGTREQY
TRBJ2-7,TRBV4-3,ASSQAQGAHEQY
TRBJ2-3,TRBV27,ASSFGRTDTQY
TRBJ2-3,TRBV3-1,ASSQAAWTDTQY
TRBJ2-5,TRBV4-1,ASSQLVAGQETQY
TRBJ2-7,TRBV6-2/TRBV6-3,ASGPGGDRINEQY
NA,TRBV20-1,SARLLRTGGYEQY
TRBJ2-1,TRBV3-1,TSSQEWGTRGNEQF
TRBJ2-3,TRBV2,ASSGTTSTDTQY
TRBJ2-1,TRBV4-3,ASSQDSSGGYNEQF
TRBJ2-6,TRBV10-3,AISESITLSSRGWSSGANVLT
TRBJ1-5,TRBV5-1,ASSLAGTYNQPQH
TRBJ2-5,TRBV5-6,ASSLLTSGMGGNQETQY
TRBJ2-1,TRBV6-1,ASIRTGQDYNEQF
TRBJ2-5,TRBV2,ASMADGGIEGTQY
TRBJ2-5,TRBV4-2,ASSQGTGSQETQY
TRBJ2-5,TRBV11-2,ASSSGLAGIGGETQY
TRBJ2-7,TRBV5-1,ASSGRGAYEQY
TRBJ2-7,TRBV5-1,ASRPGLARYEQY
NA,TRBV5-1,ASSLVSGLAGDLPYEQY
TRBJ2-7,TRBV20-1,SASSGTRAFYEQY
TRBJ2-1,TRBV11-2,ASSNTETSGSRNEQF
TRBJ1-6,TRBV10-3,AISESDRGYNSPLH
TRBJ2-4,TRBV20-1,SARPTGRDKNIQY
TRBJ1-3,TRBV20-1,SARQGNSIY
TRBJ2-1,TRBV20-1,SARVTLAGEGVDEQF
TRBJ1-2,TRBV7-2,ASSMDRGAYDYT
TRBJ2-1,TRBV10-3,AISESGTSASSYNEQF
TRBJ2-7,TRBV7-9,ASSPDSNNYEQY
TRBJ2-3,TRBV30,AWSLGTADTQY
TRBJ2-5,TRBV5-1,ASSFQRERGETQY
TRBJ2-3,TRBV6-4,ASSRAGTNTDTQY
TRBJ2-4,TRBV28,ASSLLGNSRAKNIQY
NA,TRBV24-1,ATSDHVKGHEQY